These 16 T cell receptor beta chains were sequenced from one sample in a study of T cells after posttransplantation cyclophosphamide. Sequencing was performed with immunoSEQ multiplex PCR; in TCRdb, only in-frame clones are kept and a portion is missing. The data contain 15,000 or so clones, roughly 93% of them seen just once; the ten biggest clones take up about 0.5%. A marrow graft followed busulfan-fludarabine conditioning, with cyclophosphamide on days +3 and +4. The sample was CD4+ T cells sorted from blood, taken after allogeneic stem cell transplant with posttransplant cyclophosphamide. Receptors were obtained from a male patient between 55 and 70 years old who received an allogeneic stem cell transplant from a related donor and was CMV-positive. These T cells may partly come from the graft donor.

This chain links TRBV19 with TRBJ2-3; D not certain. Germline loops: CDR1 LNHDA, CDR2 SQIVND (reference sequence). V was clipped by 1 base and J by 4 bases, with 9 bases between them. The CDR3 sequence is 14 residues long. CDR3 loop: CASSIVASADTQYF. The CDR3, as DNA: TGTGCCAGTAGTATAGTGGCTAGTGCAGATACGCAGTATTTT.

The J gene is TRBJ2-5, the V gene TRBV10-2; D possibly corresponds to TRBD1 (5 bases). Trimming left V 2 bases short and J 0 bases short, with 13 bases between. Germline V gene data show CDR1 as WSHSY and CDR2 as SAAADI. The CDR3 has 16 amino acids. The CDR3 region has the DNA TGCGCCAGCAGTGAGGGATGGGGCGCTGACCAAGAGACCCAGTACTTC. This translates into CASSEGWGADQETQYF.

The CDR3 reads CASSDRLARTGELFF. CDR3 DNA sequence: TGTGCCAGCAGTGACCGACTAGCTCGCACCGGGGAGCTGTTTTTT. The genes are TRBV6-1 and TRBJ2-2; 7 bases align to TRBD2. The CDR3 has 15 amino acids. The V gene end was trimmed by 3 bases and the J gene end by 4 bases; junction bases not matched to a gene: 5. CDR1 is MNHNS and CDR2 is SASEGT in the germline V gene.

The chain has TRBV5-1 and TRBJ2-5, with a weak D call TRBD2 (7 bases). Trimming pared 1 base from V and 3 bases from J, leaving 13 bases between. The germline V gene encodes CDR1 SGHRS and CDR2 YFSETQ. The CDR3 has 15 amino acids. Here the CDR3 reads CASSLISGGEETQYF. In nucleotides, the CDR3 is TGCGCCAGCAGCTTGATCTCGGGGGGCGAAGAGACCCAGTACTTC.

The rearrangement uses TRBV7-2 and TRBJ1-5, with D possibly TRBD1 on 5 matching bases. Trimming shortened V by 4 bases and J by 4 bases, and 8 bases separated the two germline ends. The germline V gene has CDR1 SGHTA and CDR2 FQGNSA. The CDR3 has 13 amino acids. The CDR3 DNA follows: TGTGCCAGCAGCTCCCGGGGGAATCAGCCCCAGCATTTT. Protein product: CASSSRGNQPQHF. Full variable domain (missing parts from reference TRBV7-2 and TRBJ1-5): GAGVSQSPSNKVTEKGKDVELRCDPISGHTALYWYRQSLGQGLEFLIYFQGNSAPDKSGLPSDRFSAERTGGSVSTLTIQRTQQEDSAVYLCASSSRGNQPQHFGDGTRLSIL.

The V gene is TRBV7-2, the J gene TRBJ1-1; 7 nucleotides match TRBD1. V lost 0 bases and J lost 7; bases outside the gene matches: 5. This CDR3 region has 14 residues. Germline V gives CDR1 SGHTA, CDR2 FQGNSA. In nucleotides, the CDR3 is TGTGCCAGCAGCTTAGCGAGGACAGGCCTTGAAGCTTTCTTT. Its protein product is CASSLARTGLEAFF.

The chain has TRBV9 and TRBJ2-2, with D tentatively TRBD1 (6 bases). The CDR3 runs to 17 residues. Trimming cost V 4 bases and J 5 bases, with 21 bases left between them. Germline assignment: CDR1 SGDLS and CDR2 YYNGEE. The CDR3 nucleotides read TGTGCCAGCAGCCCCCGAAGAGGGACACCGGGAACCGGGGAGCTGTTTTTT. Protein: CASSPRRGTPGTGELFF. The variable domain in full, with the rest retrieved from reference TRBV9 and TRBJ2-2, is DSGVTQTPKHLITATGQRVTLRCSPRSGDLSVYWYQQSLDQGLQFLIQYYNGEERAKGNILERFSAQQFPDLHSELNLSSLELGDSALYFCASSPRRGTPGTGELFFGEGSRLTVL.

The chain links TRBV5-1 to TRBJ1-1; 8 positions match TRBD1. Germline CDR1 is SGHRS and CDR2 is YFSETQ. The CDR3 is 13 residues long. The V and J ends lost 2 bases and 6 bases, in that order; junction bases with no gene match: 3. The CDR3 region has the DNA TGCGCCAGCAGCTTTCAGGGGGCCGCTGAAGCTTTCTTT. Amino acids: CASSFQGAAEAFF.

This rearrangement joins TRBV19 to TRBJ2-2; 15 bases are a match to TRBD2. Trimming at V came to 5 bases and at J to 7 bases, leaving 8 bases not matched to a gene. The CDR3 totals 17 residues. In germline, CDR1 is LNHDA, CDR2 SQIVND (reference sequence). The CDR3 loop reads CASSPSGLAGGVGELFF. The CDR3 region has the DNA TGTGCCAGTAGTCCCTCCGGACTAGCGGGGGGGGTCGGGGAGCTGTTTTTT.

This clone has only one observation. The chain employs TRBV28 and TRBJ1-5; 7 bases agree with TRBD1. CDR3 length: 17 amino acids. Germline values: CDR1 MDHEN, CDR2 SYDVKM. V dropped 3 bases and J dropped 7; count of bases not matched to a gene: 15. The CDR3 nucleotides read TGTGCCAGCAGTTTCTTTTCAGGGGGAAGAATGAGACAGCCCCAGCATTTT. It specifies CASSFFSGGRMRQPQHF.

In its sample, this clone was seen once. V usage is TRBV6-1 and J usage is TRBJ1-1; a possible D gene is TRBD1 (5 bases). The germline V gene encodes CDR1 MNHNS and CDR2 SASEGT. Trimming shortened V by 4 bases and J by 1 base, and 10 bases separated the two germline ends. The CDR3 consists of 14 residues. CDR3 residues: CASSGTGANTEAFF. CDR3 coding DNA: TGTGCCAGCAGTGGTACAGGAGCGAACACTGAAGCTTTCTTT.

This rearrangement joins TRBV2 to TRBJ2-5, with D possibly matching TRBD1 (6 bases). There are 14 residues in the CDR3. V was cut by 6 bases and J by 5 bases, with 16 bases left in between. Germline CDR1 is SNHLY and CDR2 is FYNNEI. As DNA, the CDR3 is TGTGCCAGCAGGGTAGAGACAGGTTCGGAGACCCAGTACTTC. Its protein product is CASRVETGSETQYF.

Here the CDR3 DNA reads TGCGCCAGCAGCATATTAACTAGCGGCCAAGAGACCCAGTACTTC. Its protein product is CASSILTSGQETQYF. V and J are TRBV5-1 and TRBJ2-5, with TRBD2 matching 8 bases. V lost 4 bases and J lost 1; bases outside the gene matches: 6. CDR3 size: 15 residues. Per the germline V gene, CDR1 is SGHRS and CDR2 is YFSETQ.

This rearrangement joins TRBV2 to TRBJ1-4; possibly TRBD1 for D (5 bases). With 6 bases removed from V and 0 bases from J, the gap between germline ends came to 8 bases. The germline CDR1 and CDR2 sequences are SNHLY and FYNNEI. The CDR3 covers 14 residues. This CDR3 is CASSDSTTNEKLFF. The CDR3, as DNA: TGTGCCAGCAGCGACAGTACAACTAATGAAAAACTGTTTTTT.

This chain uses TRBV20-1 with TRBJ2-1, with D possibly matching TRBD1 (6 bases). The CDR3 covers 11 residues. Per germline, CDR1 DFQATT and CDR2 SNEGSKA (reference sequence). V lost 5 bases to trimming and J lost 6 bases, with 8 bases between them. Here the CDR3 reads CSAGQPNEQFF. CDR3 DNA sequence: TGCAGTGCTGGACAGCCCAATGAGCAGTTCTTC.

V usage is TRBV6-5 and J usage is TRBJ2-7; 7 bases line up with TRBD1. CDR1 and CDR2 from the germline V gene are MNHEY and SVGAGI. This CDR3 region has 15 residues. V was clipped by 4 bases and J by 0 bases; unmatched bases: 6. The CDR3: CASSSGQRSSYEQYF. DNA of the CDR3: TGTGCCAGCAGTTCGGGACAGAGGAGCTCCTACGAGCAGTACTTC.